This T cell receptor beta chain is from a study of CD8 T cells in ankylosing spondylitis. The study, taken as a whole, reports: Both synovial fluid and blood in reactive arthritis had previously been reported to carry some motif variants. One TCR beta motif, made up of about 8 highly homologous variants, appeared characteristic of ankylosing spondylitis blood. Disease-associated clones were reportedly significantly overrepresented in matched ankylosing spondylitis synovial fluid.

TCRdb called the 5' RACE reads again in MiXCR, with one record for every CDR3 protein. The data contain hundreds of thousands of distinct CDR3 sequences, approximately 8.4% of them singletons. This clonotype was counted many times. Its antigen remains unidentified. The TCR was taken from a female donor with ankylosing spondylitis or in good health (not recorded which). Sequencing was carried out using blood, either unsorted or a sorted T cell fraction (not recorded which).

For the CDR3, the DNA is TGTGCCACCCGGACAGAGGATGCGGATACGCAGTATTTT. Translated, it gives CATRTEDADTQYF. This chain connects TRBV6-2 or TRBV6-3 to TRBJ2-3, with D possibly being TRBD1 (6 bases). The germline CDR1 and CDR2 sequences are MNHEY and SVGEGT. This CDR3 is built from 13 residues. Trimming stripped 10 bases from V and 6 bases from J, with 17 bases between.